The entry that follows covers one T cell receptor (beta chain) sequence. The data derive from a study of immune characterization of retroperitoneal liposarcoma. Using its own MiXCR run on the PCR reads, TCRdb lists one record per CDR3 protein. The sample comprises some 10,000 distinct CDR3 sequences, around a quarter of which are singletons, and more than 8% rests with the top ten. The CDR3 loop spans 15 amino acids. The germline CDR1 and CDR2 sequences are SGHTA and FQGNSA. The chain carries TRBV7-2 and TRBJ2-4; TRBD2 aligns across 11 bases. Gene TRBJ2-5 matches the end of the DNA better, so the J call may be wrong. This sequence originates from a male donor with retroperitoneal liposarcoma. Material: tumor tissue. The CDR3 reads CASSDVAGGLETQYF. In DNA form, the CDR3 reads TGTGCCAGCAGCGACGTAGCGGGAGGGCTTGAGACCCAGTACTTC.